This T cell receptor (beta chain) was sequenced in a study of T cells in Graves' hyperthyroidism and ophthalmopathy (dated by TCRdb to about 2019). For the study in its entirety: Peripheral blood was sampled at the time of initial diagnosis, prior to any treatment. A discovery cohort of around 100 patients, 43 with Graves' ophthalmopathy and more than 55 with stable Graves' hyperthyroidism, was used to find distinguishing TCR V-J signatures. Prospective prediction of ophthalmopathy was tested in an independent validation cohort of some 19 hyperthyroidism patients and around 16 patients who later progressed to ophthalmopathy. The 100 discovery patients were divided at random into training and test sets in a 7:3 ratio. In addition, the study compared T-cell repertoires in thyroid tissue and in blood from about 6 Graves' hyperthyroidism patients. Following sampling, methimazole starting at 30 mg daily was given to hyperthyroidism patients, and high-dose intravenous methylprednisolone was given to ophthalmopathy patients. The paper reports TCR Vbeta CDR3 sequencing of approximately 140 peripheral blood samples: around 45 ophthalmopathy, about 75 hyperthyroidism and approximately 17 progressor patients. The full study reports these points: Blood samples also contained most of the expanded thyroid clonotypes (frequency above 0.001), which suggests that blood repertoires may reflect thyroid immune responses. A 13 V-J signature model separated ophthalmopathy from stable hyperthyroidism, with approximately 86% sensitivity and roughly 81% specificity in cross-validation and 80%/75% in testing. In validation, the model predicted progression to ophthalmopathy with approximately 71% sensitivity and about 73% specificity, a median of about 6.7 months before onset. Sample size was not statistically predetermined, and blinding of investigators to group allocation was not performed.

Amplification of TCR beta CDR3 regions was carried out from RNA transcripts. For the first round of RT-PCR on the TCR CDR3, the HTBI primer set was used together with the Qiagen OneStep RT-PCR kit. A second multiplex PCR round built the libraries, followed by size selection and purification. Paired-end sequencing of the libraries was performed with 100 bp reads on an Illumina HiSeq2000. The authors' analysis ran thus. Raw data were processed with SOAPnuke, discarding reads with adapters, uncalled bases, mean Phred below 15, or no exact constant-primer or identifier match. COPE v1.2.5 was used to merge high-quality paired reads, and clonotypes were defined as unique nucleotide sequences. Clonotypes were aligned to IMGT TRBV, TRBD and TRBJ reference segments using MiTCR v1.1. The analysis included only V-J combinations with a frequency above 0.0001, which together covered about 99% of the repertoires. The TCS score was defined as F50 (clonal expansion) divided by E x V (chaos), with BLOSUM62-based TCRdist calculated between CDR3 peptides within each V-J. Welch's t-statistics and random forest reduced roughly 530 V-J features to around 14, which were used in a naive Bayes classifier (R e1071). TCRdb redid the processing of the public reads, applying fastp at Q25 and MiXCR, and retained in-frame beta chains. Rows merge per CDR3 protein into single entries with the most common DNA and genes. The V and J calls and clone size are TCRdb's, not the authors'. For this sample the table gives 600,000 to 900,000 distinct CDR3 sequences, of which roughly 15% were detected only once. The ten largest account for approximately 8.4% of the sample.

Stable Graves' hyperthyroidism was defined as no progression to ophthalmopathy during 18 months of follow-up. Hyperthyroidism patients were aged 18 to 65 years and newly diagnosed, with disease duration of less than 2 months. The study excluded patients with uncontrolled infections, other autoimmune diseases, pregnancy or lactation. Clinical symptoms, serum thyroxine and TRAb, thyroid ultrasound, and orbital computed tomography formed the basis for the diagnoses. PBMCs were isolated from approximately 10 ml of fresh peripheral blood by Ficoll-Paque density gradient centrifugation. Trizol reagent was used to extract total RNA, and RNA quality was then checked on an Agilent 2100 Bioanalyzer. Many counts were recorded for this clonotype. Its target antigen remains unknown. Per-base qualities were not stored, and no clone one base away is much larger. The CDR3, cysteine through phenylalanine, is 13 amino acids long. The sequence is cut down to CDR3 DNA, 39 bases in frame from base 1. The CDR1 and CDR2 encoded by the germline V gene (reference sequence) are DFQATT and SNEGSKA. Compared with germline, V lacks 7 bases and J lacks 1 base; bases without a gene match: 4.

Sequencing was performed on blood. The TCR originated in a man aged 18 to 30 with Graves' hyperthyroidism. This chain is built from TRBV20-1 and TRBJ2-3; 8 middle bases align to TRBD2. The CDR3 has the sequence CSGAGDGTDTQYF. The nucleotide sequence reads TGCAGTGGAGCGGGAGATGGCACAGATACGCAGTATTTT.